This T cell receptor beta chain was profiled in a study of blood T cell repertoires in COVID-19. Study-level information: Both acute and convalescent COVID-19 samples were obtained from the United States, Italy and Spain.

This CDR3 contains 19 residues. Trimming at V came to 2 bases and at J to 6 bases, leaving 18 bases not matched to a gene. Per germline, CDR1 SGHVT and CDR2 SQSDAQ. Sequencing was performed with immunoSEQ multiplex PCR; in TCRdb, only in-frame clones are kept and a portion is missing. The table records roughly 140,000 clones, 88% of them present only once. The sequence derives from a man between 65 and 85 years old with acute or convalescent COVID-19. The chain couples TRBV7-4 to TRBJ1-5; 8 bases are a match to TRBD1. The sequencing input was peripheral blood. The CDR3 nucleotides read TGTGCCAGCAGCTTAATATCTGGACAGGGTGTAGATCAGAGTCAGCCCCAGCATTTT. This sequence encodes CASSLISGQGVDQSQPQHF.